The entry below gives a single TCR beta chain sequence along with its context. The naive CD8 fraction comprised CD45RO-negative cells positively selected for CCR7 and excluded terminally differentiated effector memory CD45RA+ cells. Free of recent acute infections or vaccinations, the donors were healthy HIV-negative adults. The data originate from a study of shared clonotypes between healthy human individuals. In the sorted-subset replicate PCRs, 150 to 250 ng DNA, around 30,000 T cell genomes, was used. Sequencing used immunoSEQ multiplex PCR; TCRdb keeps in-frame clones, though not all of them. The repertoire holds about 2.1 million clones, with roughly 95% as singletons. Trimming left V 10 bases short and J 1 base short, with 7 bases between. This CDR3 has 11 residues. The germline V gene encodes CDR1 LNHDA and CDR2 SQIVND (reference sequence).

This sequence joins TRBV19 and TRBJ1-1; D ambiguous. The sequenced sample consisted of naive CD8+ T cells from PBMCs. The sequence was obtained from a young man in good health. Some clones in this sample may be carry-over from other donors' samples. CDR3 region: CATLSNTEAFF. The CDR3 nucleotides read TGTGCCACGTTATCGAACACTGAAGCTTTCTTT. Complete variable domain (other parts from reference TRBV19 and TRBJ1-1): DGGITQSPKYLFRKEGQNVTLSCEQNLNHDAMYWYRQDPGQGLRLIYYSQIVNDFQKGDIAEGYSVSREKKESFPLTVTSAQKNPTAFYLCATLSNTEAFFGQGTRLTVV.